These 27 T cell receptor beta chains share one sample of origin, sequenced in a study of shared clonotypes between healthy human individuals. Naive CD8 cells lacked CD45RO and underwent positive selection for CCR7, leaving out terminally differentiated effector memory CD45RA+ cells. TCRdb's table, derived via immunoSEQ multiplex PCR, lists solely in-frame clones and lacks some. The table includes about 2,200,000 clones, about 93% detected once. Sequenced sample: naive CD8+ T cells from PBMCs. The receptor set was obtained from a man aged 18 to 30 in good health. Some clones in this sample may be carry-over from other donors' samples.

This chain connects TRBV4-1 to TRBJ2-3; D may be TRBD2 (6 bases). The CDR3 contains 15 residues. Trimming left V 3 bases short and J 0 bases short, with 10 bases between. The V gene's germline CDR1 is MGHRA and CDR2 YSYEKL. CDR3 nucleotide sequence: TGCGCCAGCAGCCATGGGCGGGGTAGCACAGATACGCAGTATTTT. Translation: CASSHGRGSTDTQYF.

This clone was recorded once. The chain is built from TRBV6-5 and TRBJ1-2, with 7 bases fitting TRBD1. Germline CDR1 and CDR2: MNHEY and SVGAGI. The CDR3 runs to 15 residues. J was trimmed by 4 bases and V by 8 bases; bases with no gene match: 13. CDR3 protein: CASVLKANRGYGYTF. Written as DNA, the CDR3 is TGTGCCAGCGTATTAAAGGCGAACAGGGGCTATGGCTACACCTTC.

The CDR3 sequence: CASSHGGLAGTYEQYF. CDR3 DNA: TGTGCCAGCAGCCACGGTGGACTAGCGGGCACCTACGAGCAGTACTTC. The rearrangement uses TRBV5-4 and TRBJ2-7, with 11 bases fitting TRBD2. The CDR3 runs 16 residues. The V and J ends lost 4 bases and 2 bases, in that order; junction bases with no gene match: 8. Germline V lookup: CDR1 SGHNT, CDR2 YYREEE (reference sequence).

The rearrangement links TRBV9 to TRBJ2-7; 7 bases agree with TRBD2. Germline values: CDR1 SGDLS, CDR2 YYNGEE. The V segment lost 0 bases and the J segment 5 bases; nucleotides outside the gene matches: 5. The CDR3 is made up of 14 amino acids. The CDR3 DNA reads as TGTGCCAGCAGCGTAGGGGGAGGGAACGACGAGCAGTACTTC. It codes for CASSVGGGNDEQYF.

V gene TRBV27 combines with J gene TRBJ2-1; no firm D call. The V end lost 3 bases, the J end lost 7 bases, and 10 bases lay between the germline ends. Germline V CDR1 and CDR2: MNHEY, SMNVEV (reference sequence). This CDR3 spans 13 amino acids. The CDR3 DNA sequence: TGTGCCAGCAGTTTTTTGCCCGGGAATGAGCAGTTCTTC. This codes for CASSFLPGNEQFF.

The chain joins TRBV2 to TRBJ2-7; 7 positions match TRBD1. The CDR3 length is 13 residues. V lost 3 bases to trimming and J lost 5 bases; unmatched junction nucleotides: 4. CDR1 SNHLY and CDR2 FYNNEI come from the germline V gene. The CDR3 DNA reads TGTGCCAGCAGTGACAGGGGGAATAACGAGCAGTACTTC. Translating it yields CASSDRGNNEQYF.

The V and J genes are TRBV5-1 and TRBJ1-1, with D possibly TRBD1 on 5 matching bases. Germline loops: CDR1 SGHRS, CDR2 YFSETQ. Between the trimmed V and J ends, which lost 0 bases and 2 bases, there was a span of 11 bases. The CDR3 spans 15 residues. The CDR3 here is CASSLDWGANTEAFF. The CDR3 nucleotides read TGCGCCAGCAGCTTGGATTGGGGCGCCAACACTGAAGCTTTCTTT.

The J gene is TRBJ2-7, the V gene TRBV10-3; 8 nucleotides agree with TRBD2. The junction had 11 bases not matched to a gene; V was cut back by 10 bases and J by 6 bases. From germline, CDR1 is ENHRY and CDR2 SYGVKD. This CDR3 comprises 13 residues. In DNA form, the CDR3 reads TGTGCCACCTGTAGCGGGATCTTAACCGAGCAGTACTTC. Translated, it gives CATCSGILTEQYF.

The chain carries TRBV6-1 and TRBJ1-1; 7 bases match TRBD1. With 6 bases clipped from V and 0 bases from J, the junction kept 4 bases outside the gene matches. CDR3 length: 14 amino acids. Germline V lookup: CDR1 MNHNS, CDR2 SASEGT. The CDR3: CASRPGQLNTEAFF. The CDR3, as DNA: TGTGCCAGCAGACCGGGACAGCTGAACACTGAAGCTTTCTTT.

V usage is TRBV6-5 and J usage is TRBJ1-5; the D is unclear. Trimming left V 4 bases short and J 6 bases short, with 16 bases between. The germline V gene encodes CDR1 MNHEY and CDR2 SVGAGI. This CDR3 has 15 residues. The CDR3 DNA reads TGTGCCAGCAGTTTATCTTACGGGTCGGGTCAGCCCCAGCATTTT. Translation gives CASSLSYGSGQPQHF.

The J gene is TRBJ1-2, the V gene TRBV14; the match to TRBD1 covers 7 bases. The CDR3 is made up of 15 amino acids. The germline V gene has CDR1 SGHDN and CDR2 FVKESK. The V gene end was trimmed by 3 bases and the J gene end by 7 bases; junction bases not matched to a gene: 11. The CDR3 DNA sequence: TGTGCCAGCAGCCACTGGGACAGCGAAACTATTGGCTACACCTTC. It specifies CASSHWDSETIGYTF.

This clone was observed once. The CDR3: CAWSVGRSTGELFF. CDR3 coding DNA: TGTGCCTGGAGTGTTGGCAGAAGCACCGGGGAGCTGTTTTTT. The chain recombines TRBV30 with TRBJ2-2; D not resolved. The CDR3 consists of 14 residues. Trimming removed 0 bases at V and 4 bases at J, with 9 bases between. Germline assignment: CDR1 GTSNPN and CDR2 SVGIG (reference sequence).

The chain uses TRBV4-3 and TRBJ2-3; 7 bases are a match to TRBD1. The CDR3 is made up of 16 amino acids. Germline values: CDR1 LGHNA, CDR2 YSLEER. Trimming took 0 bases from V and 4 from J; bases not matched to a gene: 7. CDR3 residues: CASSQDSLQGADTQYF. Here the CDR3 DNA reads TGCGCCAGCAGCCAAGATTCTCTGCAGGGGGCAGATACGCAGTATTTT.

This clone has only one observation. The chain employs TRBV7-9 and TRBJ2-6, with a weak D call TRBD1 (6 bases). V shed 3 bases and J shed 0 bases, with 12 bases lying between them. Germline CDR1 is SEHNR and CDR2 is FQNEAQ (reference sequence). This CDR3 spans 17 amino acids. The CDR3 DNA follows: TGTGCCAGCAGCTTTTTACAGGGCCCCTCTGGGGCCAACGTCCTGACTTTC. Amino acid sequence: CASSFLQGPSGANVLTF.

The rearrangement links TRBV27 to TRBJ1-2; weak D call: TRBD1 (6 bases). The CDR3 extends over 16 amino acids. The ends were cut back, 4 bases at V and 7 bases at J, with 22 bases in the middle. The germline V gene encodes CDR1 MNHEY and CDR2 SMNVEV (reference sequence). CDR3 DNA sequence: TGTGCCAGCAGTTGGTCGGGACAATTTAGCGACGGTGGCTACACCTTC. It is translated as CASSWSGQFSDGGYTF.

The chain joins TRBV27 to TRBJ2-7; the match to TRBD1 covers 9 bases. V dropped 10 bases and J dropped 1; count of bases not matched to a gene: 5. The CDR3 is 13 amino acids. The germline V gene has CDR1 MNHEY and CDR2 SMNVEV (reference sequence). The CDR3 DNA follows: TGTGCCACCAAGGGGACAGGGTCCTACGAGCAGTACTTC. This translates into CATKGTGSYEQYF.

V and J are TRBV27 and TRBJ1-2; D possibly corresponds to TRBD1 (6 bases). The V end was cut by 0 bases, the J end by 6 bases, with 8 bases between. CDR3 length: 13 residues. Per the germline V gene, CDR1 is MNHEY and CDR2 is SMNVEV (reference sequence). As DNA, the CDR3 is TGTGCCAGCAGTTTATCCCGGACAGATGGCTACACCTTC. It specifies CASSLSRTDGYTF.

The V call is TRBV19, the J call TRBJ1-5; D is unclear. V was trimmed by 5 bases and J by 4 bases, leaving 9 bases between them. Germline CDR1 LNHDA, CDR2 SQIVND (reference sequence). This CDR3 has 13 amino acids. CDR3 sequence reads: CASSYSRNQPQHF. The CDR3 DNA reads TGTGCCAGTAGTTACAGCAGAAATCAGCCCCAGCATTTT.

On this clone: The CDR3 end shows no conserved phenylalanine or tryptophan, and so a read error is likely. The V call is TRBV7-9, the J call TRBJ2-7; D not certain. Germline V gene lookup returns CDR1 SEHNR and CDR2 FQNEAQ (reference sequence). CDR3 length: 14 residues. The V end lost 5 bases, the J end lost 5 bases, and 16 bases lay between the germline ends. The DNA of the CDR3 is TGTGCCAGCAGCCCCCCGGCCCCCCGCCACGAGCAGTACCTC. It specifies CASSPPAPRHEQYL.

J is TRBJ2-5 and V is TRBV18; TRBD2 matches at 9 bases. CDR1 KGHSH and CDR2 LQKENI come from the germline V gene. V lost 0 bases and J lost 1; bases outside the gene matches: 3. The CDR3 sequence is 16 residues long. The CDR3: CASSPPSGRPQETQYF. CDR3 DNA: TGTGCCAGCTCACCACCTAGCGGGAGACCCCAAGAGACCCAGTACTTC.

This clone has more than one count but fewer than ten. CDR3 sequence: CASTPRPAANYGYTF. DNA for the CDR3: TGTGCCAGCACCCCGCGGCCGGCAGCTAACTATGGCTACACCTTC. The V call is TRBV2, the J call TRBJ1-2; no definite D call. The CDR3 consists of 15 residues. Germline lookup yields CDR1 SNHLY and CDR2 FYNNEI. The ends were cut back, 7 bases at V and 0 bases at J, with 15 bases in the middle.

Of note for this clone: This sample also contains other DNA sequences that code for the same CDR3. The V and J genes are TRBV10-1 and TRBJ2-7; D not certain. Between the trimmed V and J ends, which lost 0 bases and 1 base, there was a span of 4 bases. Germline V gene lookup returns CDR1 WNHNN and CDR2 SYGVQD (reference sequence). The CDR3 length is 13 residues. The CDR3 region is CASSESPSYEQYF. In nucleotides, the CDR3 is TGCGCCAGCAGTGAGTCGCCGTCCTACGAGCAGTACTTC.

This chain uses TRBV5-1 with TRBJ2-7; D is perhaps TRBD1 (5 bases). Trimming removed 3 bases from V and 2 bases from J, with 15 bases in between. The CDR3 runs to 15 residues. Germline V CDR1 and CDR2: SGHRS, YFSETQ. The DNA of the CDR3 is TGCGCCAGCAGCTCCGAAGACAGTTTCACCTACGAGCAGTACTTC. Protein product: CASSSEDSFTYEQYF.

V is TRBV18 and J is TRBJ2-2; possible D gene TRBD1, 5 bases. Germline V lookup: CDR1 KGHSH, CDR2 LQKENI. The V and J ends lost 5 bases and 2 bases respectively, with 18 bases between them. CDR3 length: 17 residues. Written as DNA, the CDR3 is TGTGCCAGCTCATCCACCCTCCCAGGGCCCAACACCGGGGAGCTGTTTTTT. As protein: CASSSTLPGPNTGELFF. The whole variable domain, filled in from reference TRBV18 and TRBJ2-2, reads NAGVMQNPRHLVRRRGQEARLRCSPMKGHSHVYWYRQLPEEGLKFMVYLQKENIIDESGMPKERFSAEFPKEGPSILRIQQVVRGDSAAYFCASSSTLPGPNTGELFFGEGSRLTVL.

CDR3 bases: TGCGCCAGCAGCCAAGCTTTTCAGACAGGGTTCGGTGTCTATGGCTACACCTTC. It specifies CASSQAFQTGFGVYGYTF. This sequence joins TRBV4-1 and TRBJ1-2, with TRBD1 identical over 7 bases. V was pared by 1 base and J by 4 bases, with 15 bases of the junction left unmatched. The V gene's germline CDR1 is MGHRA and CDR2 YSYEKL. The length of the CDR3 is 18 residues.

To note about this clone: Different DNA sequences within this sample yield the same CDR3. V and J are TRBV4-3 and TRBJ2-2, with 9 bases aligning to TRBD1. Germline CDR1 reads LGHNA; CDR2 reads YSLEER. With V trimmed by 3 bases and J by 4 bases, 3 bases remained unmatched. This CDR3 is built from 15 residues. Here the CDR3 DNA reads TGCGCCAGCAGCCAGGGACAGGGTGGCACCGGGGAGCTGTTTTTT. This encodes CASSQGQGGTGELFF.

This chain links TRBV5-8 with TRBJ2-7, with 14 bases fitting TRBD2. This CDR3 is 18 amino acids long. Germline CDR1 is SGHTS and CDR2 is YDEGEE. Trimming at V came to 3 bases and at J to 1 base, leaving 9 bases not matched to a gene. The CDR3 region is CASSWGLAGVGRSYEQYF. As DNA, the CDR3 is TGTGCCAGCAGCTGGGGACTAGCGGGAGTTGGACGGTCCTACGAGCAGTACTTC.